The rows below give T cell receptor beta chains drawn from one sample of a study of neurological immune-mediated disorders. TCRdb reprocessed the 5' RACE reads with MiXCR, giving one entry per CDR3 protein. The table records about 84,000 distinct CDR3 sequences, 10% of them present only once. Input material: PBMCs. These receptor sequences come from a man aged 40-55 years in good health. Each CDR3 is given with its conserved first and last residue. D genes are given only for firm matches. The size field is filled for only some rows; it gives once, few, many or a size class.

NA TRBJ1-2 TRBV12-3/TRBV12-4 many CALSGYTF TGTGCCCTAAGTGGCTACACCTTC
TRBD1 TRBJ2-3 TRBV6-5 NA CASSYGTGEADTQYF TGTGCCAGCAGTTACGGGACAGGGGAGGCGGATACGCAGTATTTT
NA TRBJ2-4 TRBV6-6 many CASSDLYSLAKNIQYF TGTGCCAGCAGCGATCTATACTCCCTAGCCAAAAACATTCAGTACTTC
NA TRBJ1-1 TRBV12-3/TRBV12-4 many CASSSTGPTEAFF TGTGCCAGCAGTTCGACAGGTCCCACTGAAGCTTTCTTT
TRBD2 TRBJ2-3 TRBV20-1 NA CIARDSSGGNGDTQYF TGCATTGCTAGAGATTCTAGCGGGGGGAACGGGGATACGCAGTATTTT
NA TRBJ2-7 TRBV30 NA CAWSVDPTGSYEQYF TGTGCCTGGAGTGTCGATCCCACGGGGTCCTACGAGCAGTACTTC
NA TRBJ2-5 TRBV18 NA CASSALTQETQYF TGTGCCAGCTCCGCTTTGACCCAAGAGACCCAGTACTTC
TRBD2 TRBJ2-1 TRBV7-2 NA CASSLGGTRRNEQFF TGTGCCAGCAGCTTAGGAGGGACTAGGAGGAATGAGCAGTTCTTC
NA TRBJ2-3 TRBV5-1 many CASSPPLQGGADTQYF TGCGCCAGCAGCCCCCCGTTGCAGGGTGGAGCAGATACGCAGTATTTT
NA TRBJ1-1 TRBV29-1 many CSVAGETEAFF TGCAGCGTTGCCGGCGAAACTGAAGCTTTCTTT
NA TRBJ2-1 TRBV28 NA CASMMSREQFF TGTGCCAGCATGATGAGTCGCGAGCAGTTCTTC
NA TRBJ1-1 TRBV7-8 NA CASSLGSMMGSTDAFF TGTGCCAGCAGCTTAGGGAGCATGATGGGGAGCACTGATGCTTTCTTT
NA TRBJ2-6 TRBV6-5 many CASSYLDPSSGANVLTF TGTGCCAGCAGTTACTTGGACCCAAGCTCTGGGGCCAACGTCCTGACTTTC
NA TRBJ1-4 TRBV6-6 many CASSYSPGWGKLFF TGTGCCAGCAGTTACTCTCCCGGTTGGGGAAAACTGTTTTTT
NA TRBJ1-1 TRBV18 NA CASSPPSGTEAFF TGTGCCAGCTCACCACCCTCGGGGACTGAAGCTTTCTTT
NA TRBJ2-6 TRBV28 few CAGGSGANVLTF TGTGCCGGGGGTTCGGGGGCCAACGTCCTGACTTTC